The rows below give T cell receptor beta chains drawn from one sample of a study of a mutant IDH1 vaccine in newly diagnosed glioma. TCRdb keeps only in-frame clones here, not all; method: immunoSEQ multiplex PCR. The sample holds approximately 25,000 clones, around 93% seen once. Specimen: PBMCs, collected from a glioma patient treated with radiotherapy, temozolomide or both. These receptors were collected from a man aged 40-50 years with glioma. The CDR3 runs from the conserved cysteine through the conserved F or W. The D gene is left open where the match is weak. Clone size is not always given. Where it is, it says once, few, many or a class for expanded clones.

>TRBJ2-1|.|TRBD2|TRBV5-4|14
TGTGCCAGCAGCACAGGACTAGTCTACAATGAGCAGTTCTTC
CASSTGLVYNEQFF
>TRBJ1-3|.|.|TRBV19|13
TGTGCCAGTAGCCGGACCTCTGGAAACACCATATATTTT
CASSRTSGNTIYF
>TRBJ2-7|.|.|TRBV5-3|14
TGTGCCAGAAGCCCCGTCCGGGGGCCCTACGAGCAGTACTTC
CARSPVRGPYEQYF
>TRBJ2-2|once|TRBD2|TRBV19|18
TGTGCCAGTAGTATAGGCTGGACTAGCGGGAGAAATACCGGGGAGCTGTTTTTT
CASSIGWTSGRNTGELFF
>TRBJ2-7|.|TRBD2|TRBV5-6|14
TGTGCCAGCAGCTGGGGCGGGAGGGGTTACGAGCAGTACTTC
CASSWGGRGYEQYF
>TRBJ2-3|.|TRBD2|TRBV5-1|16
TGCGCCAGCAGCGATCACCGTAGCGGGAGTACAGATACGCAGTATTTT
CASSDHRSGSTDTQYF
>TRBJ2-7|.|TRBD1|TRBV9|15
TGTGCCAGCAGCCCCTTAGTCACAGGGGGCTACGAGCAGTACTTC
CASSPLVTGGYEQYF
>TRBJ2-3|.|TRBD2|TRBV5-1|15
TGCGCCAGCAAGGGGCTAGCGGGCCTCACAGATACGCAGTATTTT
CASKGLAGLTDTQYF
>TRBJ2-2|once|TRBD2|TRBV4-1|17
TGCGCCAGCAGCCAACGAAATCTAGCGGGGCACACCGGGGAGCTGTTTTTT
CASSQRNLAGHTGELFF
>TRBJ2-7|.|.|TRBV6-5|15
TGTGCCAGCAGTGCGAGCTCGACCATCTCCTACGAGCAGTACTTC
CASSASSTISYEQYF
>TRBJ2-2|.|TRBD2|TRBV4-2|17
TGTGCCAGCAGCCAGAAACTAGCGGGGGGGTACACCGGGGAGCTGTTTTTT
CASSQKLAGGYTGELFF
>TRBJ2-7|.|.|TRBV9|14
TGTGCCAGCAGCGTAGGGGGATCTTCCTACGAGCAGTACTTC
CASSVGGSSYEQYF
>TRBJ2-2|.|.|TRBV7-3|14
TGTGCCAGCAGCCTCTCTAGGAACACCGGGGAGCTGTTTTTT
CASSLSRNTGELFF
>TRBJ1-3|once|.|TRBV6-5|14
TGTGCCAGCAGTTACTCGACCGGTGGAAACACCATATATTTT
CASSYSTGGNTIYF
>TRBJ2-1|once|.|TRBV10-2|12
TGCGCCAGCAGAGGACCTGTAAATGAGCAGTTCTTC
CASRGPVNEQFF
>TRBJ1-2|few|.|TRBV9|17
TGTGCCAGCAGCGTATTTTCGGGGCCCGTGACCCACTATGGCTACACCTTC
CASSVFSGPVTHYGYTF
>TRBJ1-2|few|.|TRBV9|11
TGTGCCAGCGAGGGGTTCTATGGCTACACCTTC
CASEGFYGYTF